The next 21 T cell receptor beta chains were all read from a single sample in a study of beta chain features in type 1 diabetes. Overall study results and limits: Shortening of TCRB CDR3s, moderate but significant, appeared in all four CD4+ subsets of Type 1 diabetes patients.

These receptors are not linked to any known antigen. Every bit of the isolated RNA underwent reverse transcription, so sequencing read expressed TCRB transcripts. Generated by immunoSEQ multiplex PCR, the TCRdb table keeps only in-frame clones and is missing some. Of 600,000 to 700,000 clones listed, 9.5% to 15% are singletons. The source material was naive CD4+ T cells from blood. These receptors all stem from a young man with type 1 diabetes.

This clone was recorded a few times. DNA for the CDR3: TGTGCCAGCAGTTTATCAGGAGGGGGTGGGGAGACCCAGTACTTC. It codes for CASSLSGGGGETQYF. This chain uses TRBV27 with TRBJ2-5; D possibly uses TRBD1 or TRBD2 (6 bases each). The germline V gene has CDR1 MNHEY and CDR2 SMNVEV (reference sequence). V lost 0 bases to trimming and J lost 5 bases, with 13 bases between them. There are 15 residues in the CDR3.

This clone was detected only a few times. The chain couples TRBV10-3 to TRBJ1-2; 7 bases map to TRBD1. CDR1 and CDR2 from the germline V gene are ENHRY and SYGVKD. The trim removed 2 bases at V and 4 bases at J, leaving 4 bases unmatched. This CDR3 has 14 amino acids. The CDR3 DNA is TGTGCCATCAGTGAGAGACAGGGTAGCTATGGCTACACCTTC. It is translated as CAISERQGSYGYTF.

As regards this clone: At one end, the junction sequence differs from germline, possibly due to a read error. The chain has TRBV7-7 and TRBJ2-7, with unresolved D. Looked up from germline, CDR1 is SSHAT and CDR2 is FNYEAQ (reference sequence). The CDR3 extends over 14 amino acids. In DNA, the CDR3 is TGTGCTAGCAGCCCCGATCGCAGCTCCTACGAGCAGTACTTC. Protein sequence: CASSPDRSSYEQYF.

This clone was picked up a small number of times. This rearrangement joins TRBV2 to TRBJ1-5; weak D call: TRBD1 (6 bases). From germline, CDR1 is SNHLY and CDR2 FYNNEI. The CDR3 consists of 14 residues. V lost 3 bases and J 2 bases, leaving 8 bases between the germline ends. The CDR3 nucleotides are TGTGCCAGCAGTGAGGGGGCTGGCAATCAGCCCCAGCATTTT. Its translation is CASSEGAGNQPQHF.

The V call is TRBV5-1, the J call TRBJ2-1; weak D call: TRBD2 (5 bases). CDR3 size: 14 residues. Germline V gene data show CDR1 as SGHRS and CDR2 as YFSETQ. V was clipped by 6 bases and J by 8 bases, with 18 bases between them. The CDR3 DNA reads TGCGCCAGCATGAGAGAGAGGGAATTAGATGAGCAGTTCTTC. Protein: CASMRERELDEQFF.

V and J are TRBV14 and TRBJ1-5; D gene unclear. Germline-derived CDR1 and CDR2 are SGHDN and FVKESK. CDR3 size: 13 residues. V gave up 1 base and J gave up 5 bases, with 6 bases separating them. The CDR3 DNA reads TGTGCCAGCAGCCAAGGCAACGATCAGCCCCAGCATTTT. Protein: CASSQGNDQPQHF.

This clone was detected only a few times. The gene calls are TRBV7-9 and TRBJ1-2; D not resolved. This CDR3 spans 15 amino acids. V was cut by 1 base and J by 2 bases, with 11 bases left in between. Germline V gives CDR1 SEHNR, CDR2 FQNEAQ (reference sequence). CDR3 region: CASSLVRGANYGYTF. The CDR3 DNA reads as TGTGCCAGCAGCTTAGTTCGGGGAGCGAACTATGGCTACACCTTC.

The rearrangement links TRBV7-2 to TRBJ1-4; TRBD1 matches at 8 bases. The junction had 6 bases not matched to a gene; V was cut back by 5 bases and J by 4 bases. The germline CDR1 and CDR2 sequences are SGHTA and FQGNSA. The CDR3 is made up of 15 amino acids. In DNA, the CDR3 is TGTGCCAGCAGCCGTCAGGGGGCAGATAATGAAAAACTGTTTTTT. Amino acid sequence: CASSRQGADNEKLFF.

The chain combines TRBV6-6 with TRBJ2-5; a weak D match, TRBD1 (6 bases). This CDR3 has 14 amino acids. Trimming removed 2 bases from V and 2 bases from J, with 9 bases in between. Germline values: CDR1 MNHNY, CDR2 SVGAGI (reference sequence). The CDR3 nucleotides read TGTGCCAGCAGTTACCAGGGGCGGCAAGAGACCCAGTACTTC. It translates to CASSYQGRQETQYF.

The chain employs TRBV18 and TRBJ1-1, with D possibly TRBD1 on 6 matching bases. The CDR3 runs 13 residues. From germline, CDR1 is KGHSH and CDR2 LQKENI. V was shortened by 6 bases and J by 1 base, with 9 bases between the two germline ends. The CDR3 protein is CASSQTGNTEAFF. CDR3 DNA sequence: TGTGCCAGCTCGCAGACAGGGAACACTGAAGCTTTCTTT.

This clone has a handful of counts. The chain links TRBV10-3 to TRBJ1-4, with a weak D call TRBD1 (6 bases). V dropped 6 bases and J dropped 4 bases, with 12 bases sitting between them. CDR1 is ENHRY and CDR2 is SYGVKD in the germline V gene. The CDR3 runs 14 residues. The CDR3 bases are TGTGCCATCAGCTCAGGACAGCTTAATGAAAAACTGTTTTTT. Encoded protein: CAISSGQLNEKLFF.

This clone was recorded a few times. The chain joins TRBV9 to TRBJ2-2, with 7 bases lining up with TRBD2. This CDR3 spans 15 amino acids. CDR1 is SGDLS and CDR2 is YYNGEE in the germline V gene. With 0 bases clipped from V and 8 bases from J, the junction kept 7 bases outside the gene matches. The CDR3 DNA reads as TGTGCCAGCAGCGTAGCGGGGGGAACCGGAGGGGAGCTGTTTTTT. Translation: CASSVAGGTGGELFF.

This clone was counted once. This CDR3 is also generated by other DNA sequences in the sample. The chain carries TRBV7-8 and TRBJ1-2, with a possible D match to TRBD1 (6 bases). The CDR3 totals 15 residues. Germline-derived CDR1 and CDR2 are SGHVS and FQNEAQ. V dropped 2 bases and J dropped 8 bases, with 18 bases sitting between them. CDR3 nucleotide sequence: TGTGCCAGCAGCTTACCTCTGGGAGGGGGGGGAGGCTACACCTTC. It encodes CASSLPLGGGGGYTF. Variable domain in full (rest from reference TRBV7-8 and TRBJ1-2): GAGVSQSPRYKVAKRGQDVALRCDPISGHVSLFWYQQALGQGPEFLTYFQNEAQLDKSGLPSDRFFAERPEGSVSTLKIQRTQQEDSAVYLCASSLPLGGGGGYTFGSGTRLTVV.

The chain has TRBV7-2 and TRBJ2-1; the match to TRBD1 covers 8 bases. J gave up 1 base and V 4 bases, and 3 bases lay outside the gene matches. CDR3 length equals 15 residues. The V gene's germline CDR1 is SGHTA and CDR2 FQGNSA. The CDR3 loop is CASSSDRGSYNEQFF. Here the CDR3 DNA reads TGTGCCAGCAGCTCAGACAGGGGTTCCTACAATGAGCAGTTCTTC.

This chain links TRBV11-3 with TRBJ2-7; tentatively, D is TRBD2 (5 bases). V was clipped by 5 bases and J by 7 bases, with 18 bases between them. CDR1 and CDR2 from the germline V gene are SGHNT and YENEEA. This CDR3 is 14 amino acids long. The CDR3 spells CASSPLPGGWEQYF. CDR3 DNA sequence: TGTGCCAGCAGCCCTCTACCAGGAGGCTGGGAGCAGTACTTC.

The chain joins TRBV10-3 to TRBJ2-7; 7 positions match TRBD1. This CDR3 has 15 residues. CDR1 and CDR2 (germline): ENHRY, SYGVKD. J lost 1 base, V lost 4 bases, and 7 bases had no gene match. This CDR3 is CAISAPGGISYEQYF. In nucleotides, the CDR3 is TGTGCCATCAGTGCTCCAGGGGGAATTTCCTACGAGCAGTACTTC.

This clone was picked up a small number of times. The CDR3 region has the DNA TGTGCCAGCAGTTACTCAGGGCAGGGTCATGGCTACACCTTC. This gives the protein CASSYSGQGHGYTF. V gene TRBV6-5 combines with J gene TRBJ1-2, with D possibly matching TRBD1 (5 bases). Germline V gene lookup returns CDR1 MNHEY and CDR2 SVGAGI. Deletions cut 0 bases from V and 6 bases from J, with 11 bases between. The CDR3 has 14 residues.

V usage is TRBV10-3 and J usage is TRBJ1-2, with 8 nucleotides matching TRBD1. Per germline, CDR1 ENHRY and CDR2 SYGVKD. The CDR3 is 15 amino acids. The J segment lost 3 bases and the V segment lost 5 bases, leaving 8 bases of the junction unmatched. The CDR3 here is CAISMGQAFDYGYTF. In DNA, the CDR3 is TGTGCCATCAGTATGGGACAGGCCTTCGACTATGGCTACACCTTC.

The gene calls are TRBV19 and TRBJ2-5; 7 bases fit TRBD1. With 4 bases clipped from V and 4 bases from J, the junction kept 3 bases outside the gene matches. CDR1 and CDR2 (germline): LNHDA, SQIVND (reference sequence). The CDR3 loop spans 13 amino acids. CDR3 bases: TGTGCCAGTAGTACACAGGGGAGAGAGACCCAGTACTTC. Amino acid sequence: CASSTQGRETQYF.

This clone came up a few times. The chain joins TRBV7-2 to TRBJ2-1; a weak D match, TRBD2 (6 bases). V lost 5 bases and J 5 bases, leaving 19 bases between the germline ends. This CDR3 is 16 amino acids long. The germline CDR1 and CDR2 sequences are SGHTA and FQGNSA. This chain's CDR3 is CASSRGGARRNNEQFF. CDR3 nucleotide sequence: TGTGCCAGCAGCCGCGGCGGGGCCAGGCGGAACAATGAGCAGTTCTTC.

This clone was seen a few times. This chain connects TRBV7-2 to TRBJ1-1; D possibly corresponds to TRBD1 (6 bases). The germline V gene encodes CDR1 SGHTA and CDR2 FQGNSA. The CDR3 length is 15 residues. Trimming cost V 4 bases and J 1 base, with 13 bases left between them. As DNA, the CDR3 is TGTGCCAGCAGCTCCGGGACAAAAGGGAACACTGAAGCTTTCTTT. It codes for CASSSGTKGNTEAFF.